This T cell receptor beta chain is from a study of blood T cells in healthy people across ages. Study outcomes and limitations: TCR beta diversity correlated strongly with naive T cell percentage.

In the case of this clonotype: What it recognizes is unknown.

For the second PCR, which ran for roughly 6 to 12 cycles, a sample-barcoded 5' primer and a J-beta primer mix were used. TCRdb passed the 5' RACE reads through MiXCR, listing each CDR3 protein once. Among over 1,500,000 distinct CDR3 sequences listed, 40% to 55% were seen once. The CDR3 runs to 15 residues. Trimming pared 4 bases from V and 13 bases from J, leaving 24 bases between. The germline gives CDR1 SGDLS, CDR2 YYNGEE. Total RNA was isolated from each sample in quantities of at least 5.5 micrograms. The TCR was taken from a woman aged 40-49 years in good health. The sample taken for sequencing was blood. The genes are TRBV9 and TRBJ2-1, with D possibly being TRBD2 (8 bases). CDR3 in amino acids: CASSSGGGLAGRQFF. Here the CDR3 DNA reads TGTGCCAGCAGCTCAGGGGGGGGATTAGCGGGGAGACAGTTCTTC.